What follows are 25 T cell receptor beta chains derived from one specimen sequenced in a study of cytomegalovirus exposure and HLA in healthy donors. Produced via immunoSEQ multiplex PCR; TCRdb's table is partial and in-frame only. The table has some 310,000 clones, 88% seen once. The specimen was PBMCs. These TCRs come from a man aged 25-45 years in good health and CMV-seronegative.

V gene TRBV29-1 combines with J gene TRBJ1-2; D call uncertain. CDR1 and CDR2 from the germline V gene are SQVTM and ANQGSEA. Trimming removed 3 bases at V and 4 bases at J, with 6 bases between. The CDR3 loop spans 11 amino acids. The CDR3 sequence is CSVDSFYGYTF. CDR3 DNA sequence: TGCAGCGTTGATAGTTTCTATGGCTACACCTTC.

The genes are TRBV2 and TRBJ1-2; 7 bases fit TRBD1. Germline lookup yields CDR1 SNHLY and CDR2 FYNNEI. J was trimmed by 8 bases and V by 6 bases; bases with no gene match: 9. This CDR3 comprises 13 residues. CDR3 nucleotide sequence: TGTGCCAGCAGCTTCCTCCAGGGGGGAGGCTACACCTTC. Translating gives CASSFLQGGGYTF.

This chain joins TRBV13 and TRBJ2-3; TRBD1 might be the D (7 bases). Germline CDR1 reads PRHDT; CDR2 reads FYEKMQ (reference sequence). The ends were cut back, 5 bases at V and 2 bases at J, with 17 bases in the middle. The CDR3 contains 16 residues. CDR3 sequence: CASSTRQGGNTDTQYF. The CDR3 DNA reads as TGTGCCAGCAGCACCCGACAGGGCGGGAACACAGATACGCAGTATTTT. The full variable domain, in which reference TRBV13 and TRBJ2-3 provide the parts outside the CDR3, is AAGVIQSPRHLIKEKRETATLKCYPIPRHDTVYWYQQGPGQDPQFLISFYEKMQSDKGSIPDRFSAQQFSDYHSELNMSSLELGDSALYFCASSTRQGGNTDTQYFGPGTRLTVL.

The chain recombines TRBV7-2 with TRBJ1-2, with TRBD1 matching 9 bases. V gave up 3 bases and J gave up 2 bases; unmatched junction bases: 7. Looked up from germline, CDR1 is SGHTA and CDR2 is FQGNSA. The CDR3 runs to 16 residues. CDR3 region: CASSFTGTGQNYGYTF. In DNA form, the CDR3 reads TGTGCCAGCAGCTTCACCGGGACAGGGCAAAACTATGGCTACACCTTC.

The CDR3 is CASRVAGPSTYEQYF. Here the CDR3 DNA reads TGTGCCAGCAGAGTGGCGGGTCCCTCTACCTACGAGCAGTACTTC. The chain combines TRBV6-5 with TRBJ2-7, with D perhaps matching TRBD2 (5 bases). CDR3 length: 15 amino acids. The V gene lost 6 bases and the J gene lost 2 bases, with 17 bases spanning the gap. Germline CDR1 MNHEY, CDR2 SVGAGI.

The CDR3 sequence: CASSFLLAGGLRTGELFF. CDR3 DNA: TGTGCCAGCAGCTTTCTCCTAGCGGGGGGCTTGAGGACCGGGGAGCTGTTTTTT. The chain combines TRBV7-9 with TRBJ2-2; 11 bases match TRBD2. The length of the CDR3 is 18 residues. The J segment lost 5 bases and the V segment lost 3 bases, leaving 11 bases of the junction unmatched. Germline V lookup: CDR1 SEHNR, CDR2 FQNEAQ (reference sequence).

This clone appeared a single time. V usage is TRBV27 and J usage is TRBJ2-2; 8 bases line up with TRBD1. In germline, CDR1 is MNHEY, CDR2 SMNVEV (reference sequence). CDR3 size: 14 residues. The J segment lost 5 bases and the V segment lost 11 bases, leaving 10 bases of the junction unmatched. DNA of the CDR3: TGTGCCGTACGGCGGACAGGGAGGACCGGGGAGCTGTTTTTT. The encoded protein is CAVRRTGRTGELFF.

This sequence joins TRBV5-4 and TRBJ2-5; 11 positions match TRBD2. J was trimmed by 5 bases and V by 2 bases; bases with no gene match: 5. From germline, CDR1 is SGHNT and CDR2 YYREEE (reference sequence). The length of the CDR3 is 15 residues. CDR3 region: CASSFTSGGEETQYF. DNA for the CDR3: TGTGCCAGCAGCTTCACTAGCGGGGGCGAGGAGACCCAGTACTTC.

V and J are TRBV7-2 and TRBJ2-7; the match to TRBD1 covers 8 bases. V was pared by 1 base and J by 5 bases, with 7 bases of the junction left unmatched. CDR3 size: 15 residues. CDR1 is SGHTA, CDR2 FQGNSA, per germline. The CDR3, as DNA: TGTGCCAGCAGCTTAGGGACAGGGAGTATCAACGAGCAGTACTTC. Its protein is CASSLGTGSINEQYF.

The chain employs TRBV6-1 and TRBJ1-5; D unclear. Deletions cut 2 bases from V and 7 bases from J, with 15 bases between. Germline V CDR1 and CDR2: MNHNS, SASEGT. This CDR3 has 15 residues. In DNA, the CDR3 is TGTGCCAGCAGTGAACTTATGACATTGGAACAGCCCCAGCATTTT. It codes for CASSELMTLEQPQHF.

The DNA for the CDR3 is TGCGCCAGCAGCCCCATACAGGGGGAGGACTATGGCTACACCTTC. As protein: CASSPIQGEDYGYTF. This chain connects TRBV4-3 to TRBJ1-2, with TRBD1 identical over 8 bases. Germline values: CDR1 LGHNA, CDR2 YSLEER. V dropped 4 bases and J dropped 3; count of bases not matched to a gene: 7. CDR3 size: 15 residues.

This sequence joins TRBV4-1 and TRBJ2-7; possibly TRBD1 for D (6 bases). Germline V lookup: CDR1 MGHRA, CDR2 YSYEKL. There are 14 residues in the CDR3. V was clipped by 2 bases and J by 4 bases, with 12 bases between them. CDR3 sequence: CASSQRTGMYEQYF. CDR3 DNA sequence: TGCGCCAGCAGCCAACGTACAGGGATGTACGAGCAGTACTTC.

The rearrangement uses TRBV6-5 and TRBJ2-5; unclear D gene. The CDR3 spans 13 residues. Deletions cut 2 bases from V and 3 bases from J, with 7 bases between. Germline CDR1 and CDR2: MNHEY and SVGAGI. The CDR3 nucleotides are TGTGCCAGCAGTTACCGGTCGAAAGAGACCCAGTACTTC. Its protein product is CASSYRSKETQYF.

The chain couples TRBV15 to TRBJ1-6; possibly TRBD1 for D (6 bases). This CDR3 region has 19 residues. The V end was cut by 2 bases, the J end by 7 bases, with 24 bases between. Germline loops: CDR1 LNHNV, CDR2 YYDKDF (reference sequence). The CDR3 loop is CATSRHPLGAIQGNSPLHF. DNA for the CDR3: TGTGCCACCAGCAGACACCCCCTGGGGGCCATCCAGGGCAATTCACCCCTCCACTTT.

This CDR3 reads CASSPWTDTPYEQYF. The CDR3 region has the DNA TGCGCCAGCAGCCCTTGGACAGACACCCCCTACGAGCAGTACTTC. The chain recombines TRBV5-1 with TRBJ2-7; D possibly corresponds to TRBD1 (6 bases). V dropped 4 bases and J dropped 2 bases, with 16 bases sitting between them. The CDR3 spans 15 residues. Germline loops: CDR1 SGHRS, CDR2 YFSETQ.

This chain uses TRBV5-1 with TRBJ1-1, with 7 bases lining up with TRBD1. From germline, CDR1 is SGHRS and CDR2 YFSETQ. This CDR3 has 15 amino acids. V lost 6 bases to trimming and J lost 0 bases; unmatched junction nucleotides: 8. CDR3 loop: CASMTGTIMNTEAFF. CDR3 nucleotides: TGCGCCAGCATGACAGGGACCATCATGAACACTGAAGCTTTCTTT.

The table lists this clone with a count of one. The chain employs TRBV15 and TRBJ1-1, with a possible D match to TRBD1 (5 bases). The CDR3 covers 17 residues. Trimming removed 3 bases from V and 6 bases from J, with 23 bases in between. Germline V gene lookup returns CDR1 LNHNV and CDR2 YYDKDF (reference sequence). CDR3: CATSRKHLQEPGAEAFF. The CDR3 DNA follows: TGTGCCACCAGCAGGAAGCATTTACAGGAACCGGGTGCTGAAGCTTTCTTT.

The chain is built from TRBV27 and TRBJ2-7, with TRBD1 identical over 9 bases. V shed 6 bases, J shed 2 bases, and the junction held 8 bases outside the gene matches. The germline CDR1 and CDR2 sequences are MNHEY and SMNVEV (reference sequence). There are 15 residues in the CDR3. Here the CDR3 DNA reads TGTGCCAGCAGGGGGCGACAGGGGGGGACCTACGAGCAGTACTTC. Translation: CASRGRQGGTYEQYF.

The chain links TRBV18 to TRBJ1-4; no clear D gene. Germline assignment: CDR1 KGHSH and CDR2 LQKENI. V lost 2 bases, J lost 5 bases, and 12 bases lay in between. The CDR3 totals 15 residues. This CDR3 reads CASSPGSLANEKLFF. CDR3 nucleotide sequence: TGTGCCAGCTCACCAGGTTCACTTGCGAATGAAAAACTGTTTTTT. Using reference TRBV18 and TRBJ1-4 for the parts outside the CDR3, the full variable domain is NAGVMQNPRHLVRRRGQEARLRCSPMKGHSHVYWYRQLPEEGLKFMVYLQKENIIDESGMPKERFSAEFPKEGPSILRIQQVVRGDSAAYFCASSPGSLANEKLFFGSGTQLSVL.

The chain combines TRBV19 with TRBJ2-1; TRBD2 is a possible D gene (5 bases). This CDR3 has 15 amino acids. Trimming shortened V by 4 bases and J by 2 bases, and 12 bases separated the two germline ends. CDR1 and CDR2 from the germline V gene are LNHDA and SQIVND (reference sequence). The CDR3 bases are TGTGCCAGTAGTAGAGGGCCGGAGCCCTACAATGAGCAGTTCTTC. Amino acid sequence: CASSRGPEPYNEQFF.

V and J are TRBV11-2 and TRBJ1-6, with a possible D match to TRBD1 (6 bases). Per germline, CDR1 SGHAT and CDR2 FQNNGV. This CDR3 has 18 residues. V dropped 2 bases and J dropped 0 bases, with 14 bases sitting between them. CDR3 in DNA: TGTGCCAGCAGCTTACCATCAGGACAGAGCTCCTATAATTCACCCCTCCACTTT. Translating gives CASSLPSGQSSYNSPLHF.

The rearrangement joins TRBV29-1 to TRBJ2-3; D perhaps matches TRBD2 (5 bases). This CDR3 has 14 amino acids. CDR1 SQVTM and CDR2 ANQGSEA come from the germline V gene. Deletions cut 4 bases from V and 10 bases from J, with 21 bases between. DNA for the CDR3: TGCAGCGTTGCGGGGTCAGCGGAAGGGTTCCCGCAGTATTTT. This translates into CSVAGSAEGFPQYF.

The chain couples TRBV9 to TRBJ2-7; perhaps TRBD1 as D (6 bases). Trimming removed 0 bases at V and 3 bases at J, with 13 bases between. CDR3 length equals 15 residues. Germline CDR1 and CDR2: SGDLS and YYNGEE. The CDR3 reads CASSVGRGGVYEQYF. CDR3 nucleotides: TGTGCCAGCAGCGTAGGCAGGGGTGGGGTCTACGAGCAGTACTTC.

The rearrangement links TRBV10-1 to TRBJ2-7; 9 nucleotides line up with TRBD1. There are 14 residues in the CDR3. Unmatched junction bases numbered 4, after V lost 1 base and J lost 6 bases. CDR1 and CDR2 (germline): WNHNN, SYGVQD (reference sequence). The CDR3 sequence is CASSELTGGREQYF. As DNA, the CDR3 is TGCGCCAGCAGTGAGTTGACAGGGGGACGCGAGCAGTACTTC.

The chain is built from TRBV6-1 and TRBJ1-1; possible D gene TRBD1, 5 bases. Germline V gene sequence: CDR1 MNHNS, CDR2 SASEGT. This CDR3 has 13 amino acids. The V and J ends lost 7 bases and 8 bases respectively, with 17 bases between them. CDR3 protein: CASNPGAQREAFF. CDR3 DNA: TGTGCCAGCAACCCTGGGGCTCAGAGGGAAGCTTTCTTT.